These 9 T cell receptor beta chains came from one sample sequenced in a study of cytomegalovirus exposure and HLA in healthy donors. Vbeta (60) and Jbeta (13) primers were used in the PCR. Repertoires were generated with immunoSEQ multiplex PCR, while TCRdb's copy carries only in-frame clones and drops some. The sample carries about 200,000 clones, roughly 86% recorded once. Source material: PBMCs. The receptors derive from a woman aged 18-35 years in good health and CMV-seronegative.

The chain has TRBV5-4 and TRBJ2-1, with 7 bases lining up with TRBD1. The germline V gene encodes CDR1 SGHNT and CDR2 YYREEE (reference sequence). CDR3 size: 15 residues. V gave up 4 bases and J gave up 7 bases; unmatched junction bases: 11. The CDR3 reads CASSPMGTDFNEQFF. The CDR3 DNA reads TGTGCCAGCAGCCCAATGGGGACAGATTTTAATGAGCAGTTCTTC.

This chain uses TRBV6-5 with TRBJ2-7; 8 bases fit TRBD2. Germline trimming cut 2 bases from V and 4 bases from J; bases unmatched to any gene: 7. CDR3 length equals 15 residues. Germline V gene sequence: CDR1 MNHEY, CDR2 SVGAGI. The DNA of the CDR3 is TGTGCCAGCAGTTACAGCGGGGGTTCCCCTTACGAGCAGTACTTC. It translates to CASSYSGGSPYEQYF.

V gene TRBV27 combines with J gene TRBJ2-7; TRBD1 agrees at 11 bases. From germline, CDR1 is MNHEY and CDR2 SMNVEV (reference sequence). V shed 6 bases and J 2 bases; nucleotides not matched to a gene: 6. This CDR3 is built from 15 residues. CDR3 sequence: CASSRDRGNTYEQYF. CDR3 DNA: TGTGCCAGCAGCAGGGACAGGGGGAACACCTACGAGCAGTACTTC.

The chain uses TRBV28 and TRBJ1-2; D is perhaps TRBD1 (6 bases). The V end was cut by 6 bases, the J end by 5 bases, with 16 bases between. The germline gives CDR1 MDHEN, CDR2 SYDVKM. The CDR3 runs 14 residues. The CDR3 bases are TGTGCCAGCAGCCTACCGGGACAACCTTATGGCTACACCTTC. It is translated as CASSLPGQPYGYTF.

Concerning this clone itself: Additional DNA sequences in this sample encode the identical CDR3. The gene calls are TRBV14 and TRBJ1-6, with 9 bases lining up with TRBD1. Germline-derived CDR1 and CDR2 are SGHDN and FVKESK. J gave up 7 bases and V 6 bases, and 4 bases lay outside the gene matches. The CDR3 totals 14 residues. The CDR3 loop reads CASSQDRGNSPLHF. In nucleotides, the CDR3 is TGTGCCAGCAGTCAGGACAGGGGAAATTCACCCCTCCACTTT.

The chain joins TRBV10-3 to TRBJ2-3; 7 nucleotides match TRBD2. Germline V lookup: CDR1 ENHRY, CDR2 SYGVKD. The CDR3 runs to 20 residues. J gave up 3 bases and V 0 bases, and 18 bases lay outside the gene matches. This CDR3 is CAISESKAMLRGSGTDTQYF. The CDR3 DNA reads TGTGCCATCAGTGAGTCGAAGGCGATGTTGCGCGGGAGCGGGACAGATACGCAGTATTTT.

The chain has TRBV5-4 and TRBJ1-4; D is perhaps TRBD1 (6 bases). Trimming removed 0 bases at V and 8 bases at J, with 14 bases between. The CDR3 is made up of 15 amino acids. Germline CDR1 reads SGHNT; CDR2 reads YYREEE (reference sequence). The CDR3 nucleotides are TGTGCCAGCAGCTTGGGAACAGGGTCAAGGGAAAAACTGTTTTTT. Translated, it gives CASSLGTGSREKLFF. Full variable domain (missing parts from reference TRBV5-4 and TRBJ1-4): ETGVTQSPTHLIKTRGQQVTLRCSSQSGHNTVSWYQQALGQGPQFIFQYYREEENGRGNFPPRFSGLQFPNYSSELNVNALELDDSALYLCASSLGTGSREKLFFGSGTQLSVL.

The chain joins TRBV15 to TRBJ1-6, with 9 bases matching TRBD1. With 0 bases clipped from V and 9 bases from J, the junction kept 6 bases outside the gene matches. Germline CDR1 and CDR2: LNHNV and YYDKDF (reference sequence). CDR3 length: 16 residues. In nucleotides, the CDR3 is TGTGCCACCAGCAGAGATCTACAGGGGGCTGGTTCACCCCTCCACTTT. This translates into CATSRDLQGAGSPLHF. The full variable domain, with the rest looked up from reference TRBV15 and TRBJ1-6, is DAMVIQNPRYQVTQFGKPVTLSCSQTLNHNVMYWYQQKSSQAPKLLFHYYDKDFNNEADTPDNFQSRRPNTSFCFLDIRSPGLGDTAMYLCATSRDLQGAGSPLHFGNGTRLTVT.

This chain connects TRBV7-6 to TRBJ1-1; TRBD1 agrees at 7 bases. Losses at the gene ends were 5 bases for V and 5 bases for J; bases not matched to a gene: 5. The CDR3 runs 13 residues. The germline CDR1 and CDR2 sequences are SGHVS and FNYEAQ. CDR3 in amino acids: CASSPTGSTEAFF. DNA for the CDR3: TGTGCCAGCAGCCCGACAGGGTCAACTGAAGCTTTCTTT.